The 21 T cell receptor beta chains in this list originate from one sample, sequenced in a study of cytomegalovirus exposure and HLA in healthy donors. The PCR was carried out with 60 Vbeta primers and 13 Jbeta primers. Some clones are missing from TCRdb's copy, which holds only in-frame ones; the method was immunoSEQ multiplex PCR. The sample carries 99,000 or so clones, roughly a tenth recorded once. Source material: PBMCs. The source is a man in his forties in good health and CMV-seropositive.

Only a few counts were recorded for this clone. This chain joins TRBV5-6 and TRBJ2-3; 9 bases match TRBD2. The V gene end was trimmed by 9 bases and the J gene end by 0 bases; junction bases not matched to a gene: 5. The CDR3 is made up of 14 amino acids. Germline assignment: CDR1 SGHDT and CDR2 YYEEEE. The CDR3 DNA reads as TGTGCCACTCGGGGACTAGCTAGCACAGATACGCAGTATTTT. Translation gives CATRGLASTDTQYF. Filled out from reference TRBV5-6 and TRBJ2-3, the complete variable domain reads DAGVTQSPTHLIKTRGQQVTLRCSPKSGHDTVSWYQQALGQGPQFIFQYYEEEERQRGNFPDRFSGHQFPNYSSELNVNALLLGDSALYLCATRGLASTDTQYFGPGTRLTVL.

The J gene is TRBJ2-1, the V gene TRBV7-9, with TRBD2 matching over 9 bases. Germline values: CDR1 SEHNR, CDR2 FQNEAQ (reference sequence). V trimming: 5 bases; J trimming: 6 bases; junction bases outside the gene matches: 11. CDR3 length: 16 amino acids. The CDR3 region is CASSPWGGREGNEQFF. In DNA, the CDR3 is TGTGCCAGCAGCCCCTGGGGGGGGCGGGAGGGCAATGAGCAGTTCTTC.

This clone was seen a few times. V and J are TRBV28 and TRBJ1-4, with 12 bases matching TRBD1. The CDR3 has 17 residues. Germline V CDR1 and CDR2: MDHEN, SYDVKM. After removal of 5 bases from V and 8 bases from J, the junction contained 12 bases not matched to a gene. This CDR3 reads CASSAGTGGFNREKLFF. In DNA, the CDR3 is TGTGCCAGCAGTGCCGGGACAGGGGGCTTTAATAGAGAAAAACTGTTTTTT.

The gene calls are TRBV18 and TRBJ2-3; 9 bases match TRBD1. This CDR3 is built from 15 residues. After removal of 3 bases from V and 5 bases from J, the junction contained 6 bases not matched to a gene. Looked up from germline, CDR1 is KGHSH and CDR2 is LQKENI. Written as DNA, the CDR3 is TGTGCCAGCTCACCTGGACAGGGGTGGATAGATACGCAGTATTTT. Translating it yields CASSPGQGWIDTQYF.

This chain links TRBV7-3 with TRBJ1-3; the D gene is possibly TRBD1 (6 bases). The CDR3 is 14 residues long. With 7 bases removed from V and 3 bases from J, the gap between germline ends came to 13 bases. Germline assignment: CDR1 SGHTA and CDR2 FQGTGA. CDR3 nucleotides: TGTGCCAGCACTTCAGGGGTCGATGGAAACACCATATATTTT. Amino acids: CASTSGVDGNTIYF.

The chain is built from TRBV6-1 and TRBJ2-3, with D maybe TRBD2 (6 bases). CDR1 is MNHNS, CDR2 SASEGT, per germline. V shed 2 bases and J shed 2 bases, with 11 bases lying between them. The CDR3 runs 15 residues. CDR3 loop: CASSELREVTDTQYF. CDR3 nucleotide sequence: TGTGCCAGCAGTGAATTGAGGGAGGTCACAGATACGCAGTATTTT.

Written as DNA, the CDR3 is TGTGCCAGCAGCGTAGCGGAGGGGGGGGCCTACGAGCAGTACTTC. It encodes CASSVAEGGAYEQYF. V gene TRBV9 combines with J gene TRBJ2-7; D perhaps matches TRBD2 (7 bases). The V gene lost 0 bases and the J gene lost 2 bases, with 12 bases spanning the gap. The CDR3 loop spans 15 amino acids. The germline V gene encodes CDR1 SGDLS and CDR2 YYNGEE.

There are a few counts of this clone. For the CDR3, the DNA is TGTGCCAGCAGTCGCTTAGCGGATCAGCCCCAGCATTTT. It yields the protein CASSRLADQPQHF. The chain combines TRBV7-9 with TRBJ1-5; D call uncertain. Per the germline V gene, CDR1 is SEHNR and CDR2 is FQNEAQ (reference sequence). V lost 6 bases and J 5 bases, leaving 11 bases between the germline ends. The CDR3 totals 13 residues.

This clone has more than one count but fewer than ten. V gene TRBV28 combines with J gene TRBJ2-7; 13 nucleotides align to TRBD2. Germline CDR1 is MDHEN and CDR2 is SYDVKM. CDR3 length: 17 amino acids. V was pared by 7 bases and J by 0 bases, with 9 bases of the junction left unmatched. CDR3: CASNPGLAGFFSYEQYF. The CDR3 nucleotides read TGTGCCAGCAATCCGGGACTAGCGGGATTTTTCTCCTACGAGCAGTACTTC.

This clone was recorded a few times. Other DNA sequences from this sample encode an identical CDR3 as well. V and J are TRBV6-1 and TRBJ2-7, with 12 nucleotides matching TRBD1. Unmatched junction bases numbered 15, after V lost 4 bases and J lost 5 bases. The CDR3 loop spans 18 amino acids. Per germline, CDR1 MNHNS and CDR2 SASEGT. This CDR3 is CASSAGRPGTGGQDEQYF. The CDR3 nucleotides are TGTGCCAGCAGTGCCGGCCGCCCCGGGACAGGGGGCCAGGACGAGCAGTACTTC.

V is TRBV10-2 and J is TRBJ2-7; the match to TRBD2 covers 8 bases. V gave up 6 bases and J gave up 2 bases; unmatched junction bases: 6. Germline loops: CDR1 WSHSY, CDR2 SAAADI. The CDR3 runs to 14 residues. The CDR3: CASRLAGLAYEQYF. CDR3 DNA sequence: TGCGCCAGCAGACTCGCGGGACTAGCCTACGAGCAGTACTTC.

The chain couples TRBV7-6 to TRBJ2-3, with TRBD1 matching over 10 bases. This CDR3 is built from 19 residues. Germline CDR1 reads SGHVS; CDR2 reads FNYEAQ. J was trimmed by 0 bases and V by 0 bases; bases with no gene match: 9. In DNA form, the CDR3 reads TGTGCCAGCAGCTTAGCTTACGATCCGGGACAGGGGAGCACAGATACGCAGTATTTT. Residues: CASSLAYDPGQGSTDTQYF.

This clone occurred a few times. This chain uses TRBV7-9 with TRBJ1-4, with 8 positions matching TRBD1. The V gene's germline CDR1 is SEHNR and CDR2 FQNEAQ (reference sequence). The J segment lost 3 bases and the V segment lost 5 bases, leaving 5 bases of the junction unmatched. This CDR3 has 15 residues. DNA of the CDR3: TGTGCCAGCAGCCCCCCGGGACAGGCTAATGAAAAACTGTTTTTT. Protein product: CASSPPGQANEKLFF.

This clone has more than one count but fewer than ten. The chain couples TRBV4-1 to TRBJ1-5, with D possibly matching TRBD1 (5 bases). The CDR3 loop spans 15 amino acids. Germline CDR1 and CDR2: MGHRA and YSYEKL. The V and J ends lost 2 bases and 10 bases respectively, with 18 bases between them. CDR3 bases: TGCGCCAGCAGCCAATCCCGGGGGGGAAGAGAACCCCAGCATTTT. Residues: CASSQSRGGREPQHF.

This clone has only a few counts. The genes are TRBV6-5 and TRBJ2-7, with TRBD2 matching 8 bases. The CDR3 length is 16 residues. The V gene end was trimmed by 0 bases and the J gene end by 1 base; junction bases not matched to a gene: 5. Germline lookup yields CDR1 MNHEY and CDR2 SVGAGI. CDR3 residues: CASSYSIAGPSYEQYF. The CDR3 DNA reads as TGTGCCAGCAGTTACTCTATAGCGGGGCCTTCCTACGAGCAGTACTTC.

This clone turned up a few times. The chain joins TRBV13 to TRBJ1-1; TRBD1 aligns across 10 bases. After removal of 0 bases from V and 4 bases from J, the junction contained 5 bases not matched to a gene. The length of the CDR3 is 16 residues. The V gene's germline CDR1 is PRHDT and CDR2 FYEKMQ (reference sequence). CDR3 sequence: CASSLGDRGSGTEAFF. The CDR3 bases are TGTGCCAGCAGCTTAGGGGACAGGGGGTCGGGCACTGAAGCTTTCTTT.

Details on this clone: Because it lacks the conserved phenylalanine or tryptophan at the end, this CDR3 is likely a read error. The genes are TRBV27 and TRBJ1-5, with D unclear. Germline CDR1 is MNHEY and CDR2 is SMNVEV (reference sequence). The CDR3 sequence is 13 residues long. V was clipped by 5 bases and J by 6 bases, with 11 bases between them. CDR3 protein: CASSPGEGQPQHL. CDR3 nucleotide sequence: TGTGCCAGCAGTCCCGGTGAGGGTCAGCCCCAGCATCTT.

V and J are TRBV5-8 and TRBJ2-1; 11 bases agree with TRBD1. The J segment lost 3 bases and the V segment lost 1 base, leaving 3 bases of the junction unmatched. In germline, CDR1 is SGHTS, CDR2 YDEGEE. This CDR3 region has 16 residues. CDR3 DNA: TGTGCCAGCAGCTTGCCCGGGACAGGGGGCTACAATGAGCAGTTCTTC. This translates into CASSLPGTGGYNEQFF.

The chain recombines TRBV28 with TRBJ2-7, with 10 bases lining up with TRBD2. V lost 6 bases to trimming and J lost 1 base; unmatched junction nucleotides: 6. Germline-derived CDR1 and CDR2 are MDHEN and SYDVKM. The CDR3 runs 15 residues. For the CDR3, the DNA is TGTGCCAGCAGCCCACCAGCGGGAGGGTCCTACGAGCAGTACTTC. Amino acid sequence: CASSPPAGGSYEQYF.

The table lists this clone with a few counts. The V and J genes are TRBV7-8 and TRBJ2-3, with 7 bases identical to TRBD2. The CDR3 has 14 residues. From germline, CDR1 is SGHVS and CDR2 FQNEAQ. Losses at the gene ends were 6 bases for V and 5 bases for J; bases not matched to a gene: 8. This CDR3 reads CASRREDRGDTQYF. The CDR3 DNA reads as TGTGCCAGCAGACGGGAGGACCGAGGAGATACGCAGTATTTT.

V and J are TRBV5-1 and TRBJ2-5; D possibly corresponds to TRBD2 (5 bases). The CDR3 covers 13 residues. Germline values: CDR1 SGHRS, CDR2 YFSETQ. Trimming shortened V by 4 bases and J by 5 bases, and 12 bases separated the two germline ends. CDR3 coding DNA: TGCGCCAGCAGCCTCACTAGAGGGGAGACCCAGTACTTC. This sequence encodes CASSLTRGETQYF.